This T cell receptor beta chain comes out of a study of blood T cell repertoires in COVID-19 (dated by TCRdb to 2019 to 2021). Broadly, across the study: Samples from collaborators originated in the United States, Italy and Spain and spanned both the acute and convalescent phases of COVID-19. The samples were drawn from the first 160 participants of the ongoing ImmuneRACE study and from 950 to 1,500 subjects provided by 6 global collaborators. The dataset comprised deeply sampled blood TCRbeta repertoires from subjects exposed to, actively infected with, or recovered from COVID-19. The sample metadata nearly always contained a de-identified subject ID, COVID-19 status, age in years and sex. The repertoires were released in a freely available public database meant as a resource for research on the immune response to SARS-CoV-2. The prospective study material was composed of cDNA or gDNA derived from T cells, B-cell-depleted T cells, or PBMCs. HLA class I and class II types, where available, came from metadata supplied by the sample provider rather than from assay-based typing. Results the study describes overall, beyond this receptor: The quantity of clinical and demographic metadata differed by source and by participant and was supplied without curation.

Reading the germline V gene gives CDR1 KGHDR and CDR2 SFDVKD. The CDR3, from cysteine to phenylalanine, totals 13 residues. Just the 39-base CDR3 DNA is kept, in frame starting at base 1. The immunoSEQ Assay, a bias-controlled multiplex PCR, was used to amplify TCRbeta CDR3 regions from genomic DNA. As for the original processing: The number of nucleated cells in each sample was estimated by amplification of reference gene primers within the assay. Sequence reads were collapsed and filtered to measure the absolute abundance of every unique TCRbeta CDR3 rearrangement. For each sample, productive Simpson clonality was calculated by taking the square root of Simpson's diversity index across productive rearrangements. Sourced from immuneACCESS, this table was stored by TCRdb with only in-frame sequences that have V and J called. A share of the clones is absent; for the studies checked, an unresolved V gene accounts for under half, and the remainder has no known explanation. V and J calls and clone size are those listed in that table; D and trimming were worked out from the DNA. The sample table lists fewer than 350,000 clones, 85% of them with a count of one. The ten largest clones represent around 2% of the sample.

Participants in the prospective study were enrolled through a virtual design, were aged roughly 18 to 90 years, and lived in approximately 25 United States geographic areas. In the prospective study, cohorts were assigned on the basis of participant-reported clinical history obtained from a screening survey and a study questionnaire. Exposed participants had been in contact with someone with a PCR-confirmed or clinician-diagnosed COVID-19 case within 2 weeks of study entry. Each participant in the prospective study had whole blood, serum and a nasopharyngeal or oropharyngeal swab collected by mobile phlebotomists. Over a roughly 2-month period, participants in the prospective study had the option of providing additional blood draws and questionnaires. Before DNA extraction, blood samples from the prospective study were shipped at room temperature or frozen. Worth noting for this clone: This clone's antigen is unknown. A junction end diverges from the germline sequence, so it may reflect a read error.

The receptor was derived from a woman aged 25 to 39 who had been exposed to COVID-19. Sample: PBMCs or T cells enriched from blood (not recorded which). The sequence joins TRBV24-1 to TRBJ1-5; the D segment cannot be called with confidence. CDR3 reads: CATSVTSDQPQHF. The sequence in DNA is TGTGCCACCAGTGTGACTAGCGATCAGCCCCAGCATTTT.